Shown below are 10 T cell receptor beta chains from a single sample sequenced in a study of T cells after yellow fever vaccination. TCRdb re-analysed the 5' RACE reads in MiXCR, keeping a single row per CDR3 protein. Seen here are 200,000 to 300,000 distinct CDR3 sequences, 6% to 7.5% observed once, and the top ten hold around 0.9%. The sample was CD4+ T cells sorted from PBMCs, taken 15 days after the yellow fever booster vaccination. These receptors were collected from a man aged 25-45 years who received the YFV17D yellow fever vaccine.

The J gene is TRBJ2-5, the V gene TRBV29-1, with a possible D match to TRBD2 (7 bases). Trimming left V 2 bases short and J 5 bases short, with 9 bases between. CDR1 SQVTM and CDR2 ANQGSEA come from the germline V gene. The CDR3 is 12 amino acids. In DNA form, the CDR3 reads TGCAGCGTTGAATGGGGGGGCGAGACCCAGTACTTC. Residues: CSVEWGGETQYF.

The chain joins TRBV10-3 to TRBJ1-5; the D is unclear. The ends were cut back, 8 bases at V and 1 base at J, with 12 bases in the middle. Germline V CDR1 and CDR2: ENHRY, SYGVKD. CDR3 length equals 14 residues. This chain's CDR3 is CAIGSTGSNQPQHF. CDR3 DNA sequence: TGTGCCATCGGGAGTACCGGGAGCAATCAGCCCCAGCATTTT.

This clonotype was recorded a few times. The chain combines TRBV20-1 with TRBJ2-2, with a weak D call TRBD1 (6 bases). The CDR3 runs to 15 residues. The germline V gene encodes CDR1 DFQATT and CDR2 SNEGSKA (reference sequence). V lost 0 bases, J lost 7 bases, and 15 bases lay in between. The CDR3 region has the DNA TGCAGTGCTAGAGATCCAAGAAGGGGGTTCGGGGAGCTGTTTTTT. Translated: CSARDPRRGFGELFF.

The DNA of the CDR3 is TGTGCCAGCAGCTTAGACTGGGCAGGGTCCCAGCCCCAGCATTTT. This gives the protein CASSLDWAGSQPQHF. V gene TRBV7-2 combines with J gene TRBJ1-5, with D tentatively TRBD1 (5 bases). V was trimmed by 1 base and J by 7 bases, leaving 14 bases between them. The CDR3 length is 15 residues. Germline values: CDR1 SGHTA, CDR2 FQGNSA.

In its sample, this clonotype was seen a few times. The V gene is TRBV20-1, the J gene TRBJ1-2, with D maybe TRBD1 (6 bases). Trimming took off 2 bases at V and 7 bases at J, with 11 bases between the two ends. The length of the CDR3 is 12 residues. In germline, CDR1 is DFQATT, CDR2 SNEGSKA (reference sequence). This CDR3 reads CSARNRVAGYTF. The CDR3 coding sequence is TGCAGTGCTAGAAACAGGGTAGCTGGCTACACCTTC.

To note about this clonotype: This may stem from a read error, because a much larger clone lies one nucleotide away. This chain connects TRBV6-5 to TRBJ2-6; D is ambiguous. Germline CDR1 is MNHEY and CDR2 is SVGAGI. The CDR3 spans 13 residues. This chain's CDR3 is CVSSLHGANVLTF. The DNA for the CDR3 is TGTGTCAGCAGTTTACATGGGGCCAACGTCCTGACTTTC.

The rearrangement links TRBV6-6 to TRBJ2-7; D is ambiguous. The V end lost 10 bases, the J end lost 2 bases, and 9 bases lay between the germline ends. This CDR3 spans 11 amino acids. The germline V gene has CDR1 MNHNY and CDR2 SVGAGI (reference sequence). Here the CDR3 reads CATRAAYEQYF. The CDR3 coding sequence is TGTGCCACCCGGGCGGCCTACGAGCAGTACTTC.

This clonotype was detected a few times. V and J are TRBV7-2 and TRBJ2-3, with 7 bases identical to TRBD2. Looked up from germline, CDR1 is SGHTA and CDR2 is FQGNSA. The CDR3 extends over 19 amino acids. Trimming at V came to 0 bases and at J to 0 bases, leaving 12 bases not matched to a gene. The CDR3 is CASSLALSRRELSTDTQYF. CDR3 nucleotide sequence: TGTGCCAGCAGCTTAGCCCTATCTCGGCGGGAGCTTAGCACAGATACGCAGTATTTT. Combining the CDR3 with reference TRBV7-2 and TRBJ2-3 gives the whole variable domain GAGVSQSPSNKVTEKGKDVELRCDPISGHTALYWYRQSLGQGLEFLIYFQGNSAPDKSGLPSDRFSAERTGGSVSTLTIQRTQQEDSAVYLCASSLALSRRELSTDTQYFGPGTRLTVL.

In its sample, this clonotype was seen a few times. The CDR3 DNA is TGTGCCAGCAGCTTGGAGACTTACGCGAACACCGGGGAGCTGTTTTTT. Residues: CASSLETYANTGELFF. The chain recombines TRBV5-4 with TRBJ2-2; D is unclear. This CDR3 is 16 amino acids long. With 0 bases removed from V and 0 bases from J, the gap between germline ends came to 9 bases. Germline V gene data show CDR1 as SGHNT and CDR2 as YYREEE (reference sequence).

This clonotype appeared a few times. V gene TRBV5-1 combines with J gene TRBJ2-1; no reliable D call. Trimming shortened V by 4 bases and J by 0 bases, and 11 bases separated the two germline ends. Germline CDR1 SGHRS, CDR2 YFSETQ. CDR3 size: 15 residues. The CDR3 nucleotides are TGCGCCAGCAGCCCCGCCCGAAACTCCTACAATGAGCAGTTCTTC. Translating gives CASSPARNSYNEQFF.